The present T cell receptor (beta chain) was sequenced within a study of graft-versus-host responses after intestinal transplantation. Study at large: For approximately three years after anti-thymocyte globulin induction, all recipients took tacrolimus and steroids.

Points on this clone: Its antigen is not known.

Profiling relied on immunoSEQ multiplex PCR, and the TCRdb table lists in-frame clones only, not all of them. In the table there are about 130,000 clones, around 90% of which are singletons. Study-wide points: The recipient marrow held GvH clones, and some of them showed up first in ileum or blood.

The clonotype originates from a human donor who received an intestinal transplant. Sample: unstimulated CD4+ T cells sorted from spleen or lymph node cells, taken before intestinal transplant.

CDR3 in amino acids: CASSYVAGVSSNEQFF. CDR3 in DNA: TGTGCCAGCAGTTACGTGGCGGGAGTCAGTAGCAATGAGCAGTTCTTC. The chain carries TRBV6-6 and TRBJ2-1, with 7 bases lining up with TRBD2. The CDR3 sequence is 16 residues long. V dropped 2 bases and J dropped 6; count of bases not matched to a gene: 10. Germline V gives CDR1 MNHNY, CDR2 SVGAGI (reference sequence).